These 12 T cell receptor beta chains were all obtained from the same sample, sequenced in a study of radiotherapy plus CTLA-4 blockade in lung cancer. Clones were sequenced by immunoSEQ multiplex PCR, and TCRdb holds only the in-frame ones, with some missing. The profile covers 80,000 to 100,000 clones, with more than 75% appearing a single time and roughly 3.5% taken by the ten largest. This specimen consisted of peripheral blood, obtained from a patient treated with radiotherapy plus ipilimumab. The receptors shown here come from a human donor with non-small cell lung cancer who had a partial response to radiotherapy plus ipilimumab.

This CDR3 is CASSSKQGADTQYF. Here the CDR3 DNA reads TGTGCCAGCAGTTCAAAACAGGGGGCAGATACGCAGTATTTT. This chain uses TRBV7-9 with TRBJ2-3; TRBD1 matches 8 bases. The junction had 6 bases not matched to a gene; V was cut back by 6 bases and J by 4 bases. CDR1 SEHNR and CDR2 FQNEAQ come from the germline V gene (reference sequence). The CDR3 length is 14 residues.

This chain uses TRBV4-2 with TRBJ2-3; TRBD2 agrees at 10 bases. Germline-derived CDR1 and CDR2 are LGHNA and YNFKEQ. This CDR3 spans 15 amino acids. J was trimmed by 4 bases and V by 4 bases; bases with no gene match: 5. Written as DNA, the CDR3 is TGTGCCAGCAGCCCTCTAGCGGGAGATCCAGATACGCAGTATTTT. Its translation is CASSPLAGDPDTQYF.

The rearrangement uses TRBV30 and TRBJ2-1; TRBD2 agrees at 8 bases. The V and J ends lost 8 bases and 3 bases, in that order; junction bases with no gene match: 9. The CDR3 contains 14 residues. Germline V gene data show CDR1 as GTSNPN and CDR2 as SVGIG (reference sequence). CDR3 sequence (DNA): TGTGCCCTACGGCGAGCGGGAGTCTACAATGAGCAGTTCTTC. It encodes CALRRAGVYNEQFF.

This sequence joins TRBV11-2 and TRBJ2-7, with D perhaps TRBD2 (6 bases). Trimming left V 2 bases short and J 7 bases short, with 15 bases between. CDR3 size: 14 residues. Germline-derived CDR1 and CDR2 are SGHAT and FQNNGV. The DNA of the CDR3 is TGTGCCAGCAGCTTATCCCGACTAGTAGGGGAGCAGTACTTC. Amino acids: CASSLSRLVGEQYF.

CDR3 sequence reads: CASSRGSGETQYF. The DNA for the CDR3 is TGTGCCAGCAGTAGGGGCTCCGGAGAGACCCAGTACTTC. The V gene is TRBV7-3, the J gene TRBJ2-5; perhaps TRBD1 as D (5 bases). Trimming shortened V by 6 bases and J by 4 bases, and 12 bases separated the two germline ends. The germline V gene encodes CDR1 SGHTA and CDR2 FQGTGA. The CDR3 is 13 residues long.

This clone was detected only once. The chain joins TRBV11-3 to TRBJ2-3; TRBD2 aligns across 9 bases. Per the germline V gene, CDR1 is SGHNT and CDR2 is YENEEA. The V and J ends lost 1 base and 0 bases, in that order; junction bases with no gene match: 5. The length of the CDR3 is 17 residues. In nucleotides, the CDR3 is TGTGCCAGCAGCTTAGGGCTAGCGGGACCGAGCACAGATACGCAGTATTTT. This encodes CASSLGLAGPSTDTQYF.

The V and J genes are TRBV27 and TRBJ2-7; possibly TRBD1 for D (5 bases). The CDR3 spans 16 residues. Trimming stripped 5 bases from V and 1 base from J, with 18 bases between. Germline V gives CDR1 MNHEY, CDR2 SMNVEV (reference sequence). CDR3 region: CASSGARLTSSYEQYF. CDR3 coding DNA: TGTGCCAGCAGTGGGGCACGGTTAACCTCTTCCTACGAGCAGTACTTC.

V usage is TRBV29-1 and J usage is TRBJ2-1, with 10 bases aligning to TRBD2. Germline V gives CDR1 SQVTM, CDR2 ANQGSEA. The CDR3 loop spans 11 amino acids. The CDR3 sequence: CGTSVYNEQFF. As DNA, the CDR3 is TGCGGGACTAGCGTTTACAATGAGCAGTTCTTC.

The rearrangement uses TRBV15 and TRBJ2-5; the D gene is possibly TRBD2 (6 bases). The germline CDR1 and CDR2 sequences are LNHNV and YYDKDF (reference sequence). V lost 1 base and J 5 bases, leaving 20 bases between the germline ends. The length of the CDR3 is 17 residues. CDR3 in DNA: TGTGCCACCAGCAGAGGAGTCACGGGAGCTCGAGGGGAGACCCAGTACTTC. This sequence encodes CATSRGVTGARGETQYF.

The chain is built from TRBV10-1 and TRBJ2-5, with 7 bases that match TRBD1. TRBJ2-7 explains the end of the DNA better; the J call may be wrong. The CDR3 runs to 16 residues. CDR1 is WNHNN, CDR2 SYGVQD, per germline (reference sequence). As DNA, the CDR3 is TGCGCCAGCAGTGAGGCCCAGACAGGGAGAACCTACGAGCAGTACTTC. It is translated as CASSEAQTGRTYEQYF.

This chain joins TRBV6-5 and TRBJ2-1, with 9 bases aligning to TRBD2. The V gene's germline CDR1 is MNHEY and CDR2 SVGAGI. The CDR3 runs 15 residues. V dropped 5 bases and J dropped 7; count of bases not matched to a gene: 9. The CDR3 nucleotides are TGTGCCAGCAGTAGGGGACTAGCCTTGTTAAATGAGCAGTTCTTC. Amino acids: CASSRGLALLNEQFF.

The CDR3 sequence: CASSLSGGTNTEAFF. Written as DNA, the CDR3 is TGTGCCAGCAGTTTATCGGGAGGGACGAACACTGAAGCTTTCTTT. The V gene is TRBV28, the J gene TRBJ1-1; possibly TRBD1 for D (5 bases). Trimming shortened V by 1 base and J by 1 base, and 10 bases separated the two germline ends. The germline CDR1 and CDR2 sequences are MDHEN and SYDVKM. This CDR3 contains 15 residues.